This TCR beta chain was recovered during a study of blood T cell repertoires in COVID-19 (dated by TCRdb to about 2020). About the investigation overall: Collaborator samples came from the United States, Italy and Spain and covered acute and convalescent phases of COVID-19. The repertoires were made available in a free public database intended to serve as a resource for research on the immune response to SARS-CoV-2. The samples were drawn from two sources: the first 160 participants of the ongoing ImmuneRACE study, and approximately 1,300 subjects contributed by 6 global collaborators. The prospective study material was composed of cDNA or gDNA derived from T cells, B-cell-depleted T cells, or PBMCs. Subjects who had been exposed to COVID-19, were actively infected with it, or had recovered from it provided the deeply sampled blood TCRbeta repertoires that made up the dataset. HLA class I and class II types, where available, came from metadata supplied by the sample provider rather than from assay-based typing. Sample metadata almost always included a de-identified subject ID, COVID-19 status, age in years and sex.

TCRbeta CDR3 regions were amplified from genomic DNA using the immunoSEQ Assay, a bias-controlled multiplex PCR. The authors' analysis ran thus. The number of nucleated cells in each sample was estimated from the amplification of reference gene primers within the assay. To quantify the absolute abundance of each unique TCRbeta CDR3 rearrangement, sequence reads were collapsed and filtered. For each sample, productive Simpson clonality was calculated as the square root of Simpson's diversity index across productive rearrangements. Drawn from immuneACCESS, this table holds only the in-frame rearrangements with V and J called that TCRdb kept. Clones are partly lost; checked studies trace under half to an unresolved V gene and leave the rest unexplained. Clonal size and the V and J genes are those of that table, whereas D and trimming came from the DNA. The table for this sample lists 75,000 to 100,000 clones; roughly nine tenths of them were counted only once. The top ten clones comprise less than 6.5% of the sample.

On this clone: It lacks a known antigen. No base qualities exist here, and no much larger clone lies one base off it.

Collaborating institutions collected whole blood in K2EDTA tubes following their own protocols. For TCRbeta analysis, collaborators shipped samples in one of three forms: frozen whole blood, isolated PBMCs, or DNA extracted from either of those sample types. The germline V gene (reference sequence) gives CDR1 as SGHKS and CDR2 as YYEKEE. Inclusive of the bounding cysteine and phenylalanine, the CDR3 is 15 residues long. The kept DNA is CDR3 alone, 45 bases in frame from the first base. The germline V and J ends show losses of 3 bases and 3 bases respectively, and no gene match explains 3 bases of the junction. What the study reported, not specific to this receptor: Clinical and demographic metadata were provided uncurated, with the amount varying by source and participant.

The sample consisted of peripheral blood. This receptor was taken from a man between 60 and 75 years old with acute or convalescent COVID-19. This chain is built from TRBV5-5 and TRBJ2-1; the junction holds 10 bases that match TRBD1. The CDR3 is CASSWGQGFYNEQFF. In nucleotide form, the sequence is TGTGCCAGCAGCTGGGGACAGGGGTTCTACAATGAGCAGTTCTTC. Extended through the reference TRBV5-5 and TRBJ2-1 proteins, this CDR3 yields the full variable domain: DAGVTQSPTHLIKTRGQQVTLRCSPISGHKSVSWYQQVLGQGPQFIFQYYEKEERGRGNFPDRFSARQFPNYSSELNVNALLLGDSALYLCASSWGQGFYNEQFFGPGTRLTVL.